These 26 T cell receptor beta chains came from one sample sequenced in a study of siplizumab effects on memory and regulatory T cells. Profiling relied on immunoSEQ multiplex PCR, and the TCRdb table lists in-frame clones only, not all of them. Of about 100,000 clones listed, around 94% were seen once; the top ten hold roughly 0.61%. The sample consisted of Tregs sorted from blood. The receptors come from a human donor in good health.

The chain uses TRBV6-5 and TRBJ1-2; D not resolved. Trimming pared 0 bases from V and 6 bases from J, leaving 11 bases between. Germline values: CDR1 MNHEY, CDR2 SVGAGI. The CDR3 is 14 amino acids. CDR3 sequence: CASSYSILGNGYTF. The CDR3 region has the DNA TGTGCCAGCAGTTACTCGATTTTGGGCAATGGCTACACCTTC.

The CDR3 reads CAWSLPRLALNTDTQYF. CDR3 coding DNA: TGTGCCTGGAGTCTCCCACGACTAGCGCTAAACACAGATACGCAGTATTTT. The gene calls are TRBV30 and TRBJ2-3; 8 nucleotides line up with TRBD2. The CDR3 consists of 17 residues. CDR1 GTSNPN and CDR2 SVGIG come from the germline V gene (reference sequence). V shed 2 bases and J 2 bases; nucleotides not matched to a gene: 12.

This sequence joins TRBV2 and TRBJ2-2; D remains ambiguous. This CDR3 has 15 amino acids. Germline V CDR1 and CDR2: SNHLY, FYNNEI. V dropped 6 bases and J dropped 2 bases, with 13 bases sitting between them. In DNA, the CDR3 is TGTGCCAGCAGCTATACGGGCAGAAACACCGGGGAGCTGTTTTTT. Protein sequence: CASSYTGRNTGELFF. The variable domain in full, completed from reference TRBV2 and TRBJ2-2, reads EPEVTQTPSHQVTQMGQEVILRCVPISNHLYFYWYRQILGQKVEFLVSFYNNEISEKSEIFDDQFSVERPDGSNFTLKIRSTKLEDSAMYFCASSYTGRNTGELFFGEGSRLTVL.

The chain employs TRBV6-1 and TRBJ2-3, with D uncertain. The CDR3 is 13 amino acids. Trimming left V 1 base short and J 3 bases short, with 5 bases between. The V gene's germline CDR1 is MNHNS and CDR2 SASEGT. For the CDR3, the DNA is TGTGCCAGCAGTGAAGAATGGACAGATACGCAGTATTTT. Translation gives CASSEEWTDTQYF.

V and J are TRBV15 and TRBJ2-7; 8 bases line up with TRBD1. This CDR3 region has 15 residues. Trimming at V came to 0 bases and at J to 5 bases, leaving 6 bases not matched to a gene. Per germline, CDR1 LNHNV and CDR2 YYDKDF (reference sequence). CDR3 residues: CATSRDLAGGDEQYF. Here the CDR3 DNA reads TGTGCCACCAGCAGAGATCTCGCAGGGGGCGACGAGCAGTACTTC.

In this sample, this clone turned up once. The genes are TRBV2 and TRBJ1-5, with D unclear. Per germline, CDR1 SNHLY and CDR2 FYNNEI. This CDR3 is built from 16 residues. Deletions cut 4 bases from V and 1 base from J, with 14 bases between. The CDR3: CASSGARADSNQPQHF. CDR3 sequence (DNA): TGTGCCAGCAGTGGGGCACGCGCAGACAGCAATCAGCCCCAGCATTTT.

J is TRBJ1-1 and V is TRBV11-2, with D perhaps TRBD1 (5 bases). The CDR3 runs 15 residues. CDR1 and CDR2 from the germline V gene are SGHAT and FQNNGV. V was cut by 2 bases and J by 2 bases, with 12 bases left in between. CDR3 sequence: CASSLTAGPNTEAFF. CDR3 nucleotides: TGTGCCAGCAGCTTAACTGCAGGGCCTAACACTGAAGCTTTCTTT.

The chain is built from TRBV5-4 and TRBJ1-2, with TRBD1 identical over 7 bases. The CDR3 has 14 residues. Germline CDR1 reads SGHNT; CDR2 reads YYREEE (reference sequence). V was clipped by 4 bases and J by 8 bases; unmatched bases: 11. The CDR3 DNA reads as TGTGCCAGCAGCGGACGGCGACAGGGACTAGGCTACACCTTC. Its protein is CASSGRRQGLGYTF.

The chain is built from TRBV29-1 and TRBJ2-7; 9 nucleotides align to TRBD2. CDR1 is SQVTM and CDR2 is ANQGSEA in the germline V gene. Trimming removed 4 bases from V and 4 bases from J; junction bases left unmatched: 5. The CDR3 totals 13 residues. The CDR3 protein is CSVVSGRDYEQYF. For the CDR3, the DNA is TGCAGCGTTGTTAGCGGGAGAGATTACGAGCAGTACTTC.

This chain uses TRBV30 with TRBJ2-5; D is perhaps TRBD1 (6 bases). The length of the CDR3 is 16 residues. Trimming took 3 bases from V and 2 from J, leaving 19 bases between them. Germline loops: CDR1 GTSNPN, CDR2 SVGIG (reference sequence). In nucleotides, the CDR3 is TGTGCCTGGAGAACGTCGGGACACCACTTTCAAGAGACCCAGTACTTC. Translated, it gives CAWRTSGHHFQETQYF.

The chain is built from TRBV27 and TRBJ1-1; no clear D. In germline, CDR1 is MNHEY, CDR2 SMNVEV (reference sequence). The length of the CDR3 is 14 residues. Trimming stripped 7 bases from V and 1 base from J, with 13 bases between. The chain's CDR3 is CASNDGWTNTEAFF. The CDR3 region has the DNA TGTGCCAGCAATGACGGTTGGACGAACACTGAAGCTTTCTTT.

The rearrangement uses TRBV7-9 and TRBJ1-1; unclear D gene. The V gene's germline CDR1 is SEHNR and CDR2 FQNEAQ (reference sequence). This CDR3 is built from 16 residues. Trimming removed 1 base at V and 0 bases at J, with 12 bases between. CDR3 sequence reads: CASSLEALNLNTEAFF. CDR3 sequence (DNA): TGTGCCAGCAGCTTAGAGGCGTTAAACCTGAACACTGAAGCTTTCTTT.

The rearrangement links TRBV5-1 to TRBJ1-5, with a tentative D call TRBD1 (5 bases). Per the germline V gene, CDR1 is SGHRS and CDR2 is YFSETQ. The CDR3 length is 14 residues. V dropped 4 bases and J dropped 7 bases, with 15 bases sitting between them. Written as DNA, the CDR3 is TGCGCCAGCAGCCCTGGGGGATTAGGGCAGCCCCAGCATTTT. Translating gives CASSPGGLGQPQHF.

This sequence joins TRBV5-1 and TRBJ2-7; D is uncertain. Germline CDR1 SGHRS, CDR2 YFSETQ. The CDR3 runs to 13 residues. The V end was cut by 2 bases, the J end by 4 bases, with 10 bases between. In DNA form, the CDR3 reads TGCGCCAGCAGCTTTGATGGAGTTTACGAGCAGTACTTC. Encoded protein: CASSFDGVYEQYF.

The CDR3, as DNA: TGTGCCAGCAGTGAAAGATCGGCACTAGCGGGAGGTAACCGGGTGGCCGGGGAGCTGTTTTTT. Translated: CASSERSALAGGNRVAGELFF. The V call is TRBV6-1, the J call TRBJ2-2; the match to TRBD2 covers 12 bases. The V gene's germline CDR1 is MNHNS and CDR2 SASEGT. This CDR3 has 21 residues. V was pared by 2 bases and J by 6 bases, with 19 bases of the junction left unmatched.

The chain has TRBV6-1 and TRBJ2-1; TRBD1 agrees at 7 bases. The CDR3 covers 17 residues. Germline assignment: CDR1 MNHNS and CDR2 SASEGT. J lost 7 bases, V lost 2 bases, and 14 bases had no gene match. The CDR3 coding sequence is TGTGCCAGCAGTGAAAGGGAGACAGGGCGCCTACCAAATGAGCAGTTCTTC. Amino acids: CASSERETGRLPNEQFF.

The chain is built from TRBV7-9 and TRBJ2-5; weak D call: TRBD1 (5 bases). V lost 3 bases and J 5 bases, leaving 16 bases between the germline ends. The germline V gene encodes CDR1 SEHNR and CDR2 FQNEAQ (reference sequence). CDR3 length equals 15 residues. For the CDR3, the DNA is TGTGCCAGCAGCTTTCCCCAGGGCCTTACGGAGACCCAGTACTTC. Its translation: CASSFPQGLTETQYF. The variable domain in full, with the rest retrieved from reference TRBV7-9 and TRBJ2-5, is DTGVSQNPRHKITKRGQNVTFRCDPISEHNRLYWYRQTLGQGPEFLTYFQNEAQLEKSRLLSDRFSAERPKGSFSTLEIQRTEQGDSAMYLCASSFPQGLTETQYFGPGTRLLVL.

The rearrangement uses TRBV30 and TRBJ1-1; perhaps TRBD1 as D (5 bases). Per germline, CDR1 GTSNPN and CDR2 SVGIG (reference sequence). The V end was cut by 5 bases, the J end by 4 bases, with 20 bases between. The CDR3 runs to 15 residues. CDR3 DNA: TGTGCCTGGGGCTTAACAGGTCTGAGGGGCACTGAAGCTTTCTTT. Amino acids: CAWGLTGLRGTEAFF.

The chain employs TRBV4-1 and TRBJ2-1; TRBD1 matches at 8 bases. J lost 7 bases, V lost 4 bases, and 9 bases had no gene match. There are 15 residues in the CDR3. Germline V CDR1 and CDR2: MGHRA, YSYEKL. CDR3 DNA: TGCGCCAGCAGCCCCAAGACAGGGGTGCGGAATGAGCAGTTCTTC. It translates to CASSPKTGVRNEQFF.

V is TRBV6-1 and J is TRBJ2-5; D remains ambiguous. Germline V CDR1 and CDR2: MNHNS, SASEGT. The CDR3 is made up of 13 amino acids. Trimming removed 8 bases at V and 5 bases at J, with 15 bases between. CDR3 coding DNA: TGTGCCAGCCAGGCTACTGTTGCGGAGACCCAGTACTTC. This translates into CASQATVAETQYF.

The V gene is TRBV2, the J gene TRBJ2-7; D may be TRBD2 (6 bases). There are 15 residues in the CDR3. Trimming removed 6 bases at V and 6 bases at J, with 21 bases between. Germline CDR1 reads SNHLY; CDR2 reads FYNNEI. CDR3 nucleotide sequence: TGTGCCAGCAGGCTAGAGACTAGAACACAGGCCGAGCAGTACTTC. It encodes CASRLETRTQAEQYF.

This sequence joins TRBV10-2 and TRBJ2-5, with D tentatively TRBD1 (6 bases). CDR1 is WSHSY and CDR2 is SAAADI in the germline V gene. CDR3 length: 14 amino acids. With 6 bases removed from V and 3 bases from J, the gap between germline ends came to 14 bases. CDR3 sequence: CASRDTGTKETQYF. The DNA of the CDR3 is TGCGCCAGCAGGGATACCGGGACAAAAGAGACCCAGTACTTC.

V and J are TRBV6-5 and TRBJ2-4; tentative D call: TRBD2 (7 bases). Trimming took off 6 bases at V and 9 bases at J, with 15 bases between the two ends. CDR3 length: 13 amino acids. From germline, CDR1 is MNHEY and CDR2 SVGAGI. CDR3 coding DNA: TGTGCCAGCAGACGCAGGGAGGGGGGCATTCAGTACTTC. The encoded protein is CASRRREGGIQYF.

The V gene is TRBV6-1, the J gene TRBJ1-2; D gene unclear. The CDR3 spans 15 residues. Trimming removed 0 bases from V and 7 bases from J, with 15 bases in between. Germline loops: CDR1 MNHNS, CDR2 SASEGT. CDR3 region: CASSEARSAGVGYTF. CDR3 sequence (DNA): TGTGCCAGCAGTGAAGCTCGGTCCGCGGGAGTTGGCTACACCTTC.

This clone showed up just once. This chain connects TRBV7-9 to TRBJ2-2; D is undetermined. The germline V gene has CDR1 SEHNR and CDR2 FQNEAQ (reference sequence). This CDR3 is built from 12 residues. The V end was cut by 2 bases, the J end by 7 bases, with 5 bases between. CDR3 sequence (DNA): TGTGCCAGCAGCTTACGTATCGGGGAGCTGTTTTTT. It specifies CASSLRIGELFF.

The V and J genes are TRBV5-1 and TRBJ1-2, with TRBD1 identical over 10 bases. The trim removed 0 bases at V and 2 bases at J, leaving 1 base unmatched. CDR1 is SGHRS and CDR2 is YFSETQ in the germline V gene. This CDR3 contains 15 residues. The CDR3 spells CASSLGQGANYGYTF. The CDR3 nucleotides read TGCGCCAGCAGCTTGGGACAGGGGGCCAACTATGGCTACACCTTC.